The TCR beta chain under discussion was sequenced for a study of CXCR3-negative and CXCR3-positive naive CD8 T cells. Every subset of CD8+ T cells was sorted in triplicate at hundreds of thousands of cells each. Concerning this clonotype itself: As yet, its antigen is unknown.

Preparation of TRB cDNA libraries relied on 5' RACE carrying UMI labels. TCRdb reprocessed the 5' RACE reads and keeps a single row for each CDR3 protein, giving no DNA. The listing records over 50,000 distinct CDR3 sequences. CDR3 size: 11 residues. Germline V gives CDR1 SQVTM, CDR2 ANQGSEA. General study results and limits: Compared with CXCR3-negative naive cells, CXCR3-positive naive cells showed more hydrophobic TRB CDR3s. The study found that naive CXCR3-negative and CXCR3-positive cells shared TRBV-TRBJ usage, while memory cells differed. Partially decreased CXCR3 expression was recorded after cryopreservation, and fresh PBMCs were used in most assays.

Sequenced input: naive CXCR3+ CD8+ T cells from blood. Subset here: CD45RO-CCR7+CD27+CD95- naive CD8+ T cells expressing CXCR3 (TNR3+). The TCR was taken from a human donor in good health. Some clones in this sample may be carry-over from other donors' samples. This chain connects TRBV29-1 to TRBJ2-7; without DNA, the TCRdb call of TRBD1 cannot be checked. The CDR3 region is CSGTGAYEQYF.